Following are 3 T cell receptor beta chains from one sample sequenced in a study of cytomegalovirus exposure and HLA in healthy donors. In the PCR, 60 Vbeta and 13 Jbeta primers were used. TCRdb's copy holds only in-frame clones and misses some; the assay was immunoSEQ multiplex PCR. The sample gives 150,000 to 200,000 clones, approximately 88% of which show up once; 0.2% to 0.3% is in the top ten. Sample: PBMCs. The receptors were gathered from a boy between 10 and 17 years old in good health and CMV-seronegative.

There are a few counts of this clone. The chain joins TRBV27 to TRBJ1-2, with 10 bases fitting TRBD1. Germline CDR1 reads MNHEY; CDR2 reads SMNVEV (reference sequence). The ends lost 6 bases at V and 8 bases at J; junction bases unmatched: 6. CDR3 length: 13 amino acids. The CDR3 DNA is TGTGCCAGCAGGGAGACAGGGGGCGGCGGCTACACCTTC. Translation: CASRETGGGGYTF.

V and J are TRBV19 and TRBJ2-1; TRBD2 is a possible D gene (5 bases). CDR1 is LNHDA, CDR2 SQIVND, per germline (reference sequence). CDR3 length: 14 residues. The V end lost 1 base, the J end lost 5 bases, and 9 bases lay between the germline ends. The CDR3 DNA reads TGTGCCAGTAGTATAGGAGCGGCTAACAATGAGCAGTTCTTC. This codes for CASSIGAANNEQFF. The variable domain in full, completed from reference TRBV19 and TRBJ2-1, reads DGGITQSPKYLFRKEGQNVTLSCEQNLNHDAMYWYRQDPGQGLRLIYYSQIVNDFQKGDIAEGYSVSREKKESFPLTVTSAQKNPTAFYLCASSIGAANNEQFFGPGTRLTVL.

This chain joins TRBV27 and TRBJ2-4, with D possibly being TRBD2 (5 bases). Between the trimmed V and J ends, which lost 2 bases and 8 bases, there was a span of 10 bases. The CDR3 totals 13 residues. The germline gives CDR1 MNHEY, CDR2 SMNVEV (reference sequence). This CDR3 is CASSLRGSYIQYF. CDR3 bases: TGTGCCAGCAGTTTACGAGGGTCGTACATTCAGTACTTC.